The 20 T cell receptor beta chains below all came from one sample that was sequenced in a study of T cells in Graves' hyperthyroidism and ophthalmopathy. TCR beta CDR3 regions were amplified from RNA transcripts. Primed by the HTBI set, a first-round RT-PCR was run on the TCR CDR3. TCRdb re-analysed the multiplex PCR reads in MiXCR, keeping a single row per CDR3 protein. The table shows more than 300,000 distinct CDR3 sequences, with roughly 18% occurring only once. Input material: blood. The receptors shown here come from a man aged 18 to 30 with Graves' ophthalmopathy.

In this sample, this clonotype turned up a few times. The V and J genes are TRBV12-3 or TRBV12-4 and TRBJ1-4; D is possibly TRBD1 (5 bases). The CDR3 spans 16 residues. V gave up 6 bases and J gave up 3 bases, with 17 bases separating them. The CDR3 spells CASRLGAYIANEKLFF. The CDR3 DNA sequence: TGTGCCAGCAGACTAGGGGCGTATATAGCTAATGAAAAACTGTTTTTT.

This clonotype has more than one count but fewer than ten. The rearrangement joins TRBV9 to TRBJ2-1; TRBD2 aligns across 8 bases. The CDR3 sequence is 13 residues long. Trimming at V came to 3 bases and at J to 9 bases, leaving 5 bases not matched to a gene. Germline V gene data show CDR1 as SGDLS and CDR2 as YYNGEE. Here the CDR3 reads CASSDELAGEQFF. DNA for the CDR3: TGTGCCAGCAGCGATGAGCTAGCGGGTGAGCAGTTCTTC.

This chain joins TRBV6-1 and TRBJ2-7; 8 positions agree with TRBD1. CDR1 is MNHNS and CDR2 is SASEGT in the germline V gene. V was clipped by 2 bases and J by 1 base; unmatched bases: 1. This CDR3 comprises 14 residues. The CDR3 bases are TGTGCCAGCAGTGAATGGACAGGGTCCTACGAGCAGTACTTC. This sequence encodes CASSEWTGSYEQYF.

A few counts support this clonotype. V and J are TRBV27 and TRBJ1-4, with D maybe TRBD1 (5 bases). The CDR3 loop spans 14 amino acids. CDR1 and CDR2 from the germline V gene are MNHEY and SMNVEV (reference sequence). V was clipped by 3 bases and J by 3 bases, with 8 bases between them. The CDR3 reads CASSLGRSNEKLFF. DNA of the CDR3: TGTGCCAGCAGTTTGGGACGATCTAATGAAAAACTGTTTTTT.

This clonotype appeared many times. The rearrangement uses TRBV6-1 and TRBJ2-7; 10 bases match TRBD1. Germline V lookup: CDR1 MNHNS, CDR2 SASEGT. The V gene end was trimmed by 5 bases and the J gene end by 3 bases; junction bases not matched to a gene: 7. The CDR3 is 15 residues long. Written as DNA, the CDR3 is TGTGCCAGCAGTCCCGGTAGGGACAGGGGCTACGAGCAGTACTTC. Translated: CASSPGRDRGYEQYF.

The CDR3, as DNA: TGTGCCAGCAACACCGACGGCCGGCGGACAGACGACTACTCTGGAAACACCATATATTTT. As protein: CASNTDGRRTDDYSGNTIYF. The chain is built from TRBV12-3 or TRBV12-4 and TRBJ1-3, with D possibly matching TRBD1 (6 bases). The CDR3 totals 20 residues. V was trimmed by 7 bases and J by 0 bases, leaving 28 bases between them.

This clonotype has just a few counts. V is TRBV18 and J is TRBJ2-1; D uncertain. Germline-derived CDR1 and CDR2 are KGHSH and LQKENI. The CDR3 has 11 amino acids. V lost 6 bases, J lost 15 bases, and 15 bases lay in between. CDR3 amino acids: CASSPDIVAFF. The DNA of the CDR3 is TGTGCCAGCTCTCCTGATATAGTGGCGTTCTTC.

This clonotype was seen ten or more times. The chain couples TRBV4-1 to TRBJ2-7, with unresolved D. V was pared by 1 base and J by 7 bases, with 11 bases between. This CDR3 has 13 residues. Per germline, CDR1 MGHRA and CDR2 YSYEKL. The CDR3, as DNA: TGCGCCAGCAGCCAAGTTAACCGGCGGGAGCAGTACTTC. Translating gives CASSQVNRREQYF.

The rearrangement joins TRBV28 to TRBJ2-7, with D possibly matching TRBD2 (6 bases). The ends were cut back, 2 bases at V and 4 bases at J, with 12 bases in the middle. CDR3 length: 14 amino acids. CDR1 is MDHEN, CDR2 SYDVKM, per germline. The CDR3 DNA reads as TGTGCCAGCAGTTTAGAGGGACTCCTGTACGAGCAGTACTTC. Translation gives CASSLEGLLYEQYF.

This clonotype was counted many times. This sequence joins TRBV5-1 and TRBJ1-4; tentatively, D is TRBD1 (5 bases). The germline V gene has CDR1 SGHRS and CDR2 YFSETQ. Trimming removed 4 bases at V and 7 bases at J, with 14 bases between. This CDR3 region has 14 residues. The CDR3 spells CASSAGTGVEKLFF. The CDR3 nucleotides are TGCGCCAGCAGCGCCGGGACCGGGGTTGAAAAACTGTTTTTT.

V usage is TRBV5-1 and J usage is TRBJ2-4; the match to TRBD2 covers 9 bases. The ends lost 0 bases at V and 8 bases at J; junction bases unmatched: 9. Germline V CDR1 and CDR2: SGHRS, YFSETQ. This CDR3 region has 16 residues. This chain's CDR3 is CASSLGEAGGQDIQYF. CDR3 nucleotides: TGCGCCAGCAGCTTGGGAGAGGCGGGGGGGCAAGACATTCAGTACTTC.

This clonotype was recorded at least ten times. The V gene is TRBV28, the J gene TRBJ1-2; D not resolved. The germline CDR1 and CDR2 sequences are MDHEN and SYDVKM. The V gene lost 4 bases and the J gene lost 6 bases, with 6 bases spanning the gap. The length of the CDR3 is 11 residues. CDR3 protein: CASSSLNGYTF. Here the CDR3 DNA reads TGTGCCAGCAGTTCATTGAATGGCTACACCTTC.

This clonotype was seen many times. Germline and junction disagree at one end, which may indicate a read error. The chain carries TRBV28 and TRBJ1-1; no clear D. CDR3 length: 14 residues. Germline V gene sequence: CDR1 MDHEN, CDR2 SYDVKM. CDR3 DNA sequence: TGCGCCAGCAGCTTGGTGAGCAGGAACACTGAAGCTTTCTTT. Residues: CASSLVSRNTEAFF.

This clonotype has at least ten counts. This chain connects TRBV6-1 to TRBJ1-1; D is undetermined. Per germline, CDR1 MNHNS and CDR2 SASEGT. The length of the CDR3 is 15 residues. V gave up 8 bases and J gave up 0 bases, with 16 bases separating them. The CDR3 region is CASHIMNTLNTEAFF. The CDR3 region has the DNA TGTGCCAGCCACATAATGAATACCTTGAACACTGAAGCTTTCTTT.

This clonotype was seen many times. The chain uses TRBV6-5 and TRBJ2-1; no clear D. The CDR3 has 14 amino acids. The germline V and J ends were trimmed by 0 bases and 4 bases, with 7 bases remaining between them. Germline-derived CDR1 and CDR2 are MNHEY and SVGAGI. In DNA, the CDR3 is TGTGCCAGCAGTTACTCGAGTGGTTACAATGAGCAGTTCTTC. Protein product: CASSYSSGYNEQFF.

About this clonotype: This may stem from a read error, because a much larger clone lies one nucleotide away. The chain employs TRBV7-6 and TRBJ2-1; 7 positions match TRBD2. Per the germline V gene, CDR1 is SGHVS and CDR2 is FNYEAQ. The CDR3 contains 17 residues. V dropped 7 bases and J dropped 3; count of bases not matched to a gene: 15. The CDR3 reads CASILRGRLADYNEQFF. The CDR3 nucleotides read TGTGCCAGCATCCTCCGGGGGAGGCTAGCGGACTACAATGAGCAGTTCTTC. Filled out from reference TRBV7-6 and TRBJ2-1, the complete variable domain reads GAGVSQSPRYKVTKRGQDVALRCDPISGHVSLYWYRQALGQGPEFLTYFNYEAQQDKSGLPNDRFSAERPEGSISTLTIQRTEQRDSAMYRCASILRGRLADYNEQFFGPGTRLTVL.

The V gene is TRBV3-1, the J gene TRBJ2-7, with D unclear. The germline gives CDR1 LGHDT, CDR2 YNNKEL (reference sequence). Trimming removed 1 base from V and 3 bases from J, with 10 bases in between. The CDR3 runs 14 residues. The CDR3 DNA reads TGTGCCAGCAGCCAAGCCGTCAGTTACTACGAGCAGTACTTC. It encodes CASSQAVSYYEQYF.

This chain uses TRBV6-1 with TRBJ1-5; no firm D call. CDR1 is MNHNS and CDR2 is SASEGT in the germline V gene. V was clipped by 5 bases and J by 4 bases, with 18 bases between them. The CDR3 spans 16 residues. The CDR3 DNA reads TGTGCCAGCAGTCCCTTTTTGAGGACGGCAAATCAGCCCCAGCATTTT. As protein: CASSPFLRTANQPQHF.

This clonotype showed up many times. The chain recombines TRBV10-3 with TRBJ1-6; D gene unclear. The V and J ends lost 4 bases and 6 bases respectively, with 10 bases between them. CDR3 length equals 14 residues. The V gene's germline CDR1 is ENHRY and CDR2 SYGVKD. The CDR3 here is CAISVKEGNSPLHF. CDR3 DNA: TGTGCCATCAGTGTCAAGGAGGGTAATTCACCCCTCCACTTT.

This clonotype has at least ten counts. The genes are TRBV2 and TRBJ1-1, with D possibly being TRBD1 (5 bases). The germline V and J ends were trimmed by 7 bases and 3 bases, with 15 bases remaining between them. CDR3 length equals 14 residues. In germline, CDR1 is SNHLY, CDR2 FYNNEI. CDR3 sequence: CASMDGGVDTEAFF. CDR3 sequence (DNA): TGTGCCAGCATGGACGGAGGGGTGGACACTGAAGCTTTCTTT.